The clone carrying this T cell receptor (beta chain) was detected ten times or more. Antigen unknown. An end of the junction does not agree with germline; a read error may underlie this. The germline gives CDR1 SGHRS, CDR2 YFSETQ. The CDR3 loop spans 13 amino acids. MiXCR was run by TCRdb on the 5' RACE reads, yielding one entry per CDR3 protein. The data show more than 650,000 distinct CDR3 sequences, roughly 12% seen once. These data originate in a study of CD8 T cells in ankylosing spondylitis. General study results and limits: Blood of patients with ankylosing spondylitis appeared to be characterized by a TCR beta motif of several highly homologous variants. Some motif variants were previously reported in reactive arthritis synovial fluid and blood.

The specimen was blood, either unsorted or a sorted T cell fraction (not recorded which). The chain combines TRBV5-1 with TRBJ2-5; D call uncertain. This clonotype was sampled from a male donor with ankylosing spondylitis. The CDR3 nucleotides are TGTGCCAGCAGCTTAGGAAGCCAAGAGACCCAGTACTTC. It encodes CASSLGSQETQYF.